The next 21 T cell receptor beta chains were all read from a single sample in a study of blood T cell repertoires in COVID-19. Assay: immunoSEQ multiplex PCR; the TCRdb copy retains only in-frame clones and omits some. The table has roughly 150,000 clones, 80% seen once. Material for sequencing was peripheral blood. All receptors derive from a woman aged 45-60 years with acute or convalescent COVID-19.

The gene calls are TRBV5-1 and TRBJ1-2; the D gene is possibly TRBD1 (5 bases). V lost 1 base to trimming and J lost 4 bases, with 5 bases between them. The CDR3 length is 12 residues. Germline-derived CDR1 and CDR2 are SGHRS and YFSETQ. The CDR3: CASSLQGYGYTF. CDR3 DNA: TGCGCCAGCAGCTTGCAGGGCTATGGCTACACCTTC.

The chain joins TRBV5-1 to TRBJ1-1, with D perhaps matching TRBD1 (6 bases). Germline CDR1 reads SGHRS; CDR2 reads YFSETQ. This CDR3 has 12 amino acids. V lost 2 bases, J lost 13 bases, and 15 bases lay in between. The CDR3 bases are TGCGCCAGCAGCTTCTCGAATCAGGGGCTTTTCTTT. Amino acids: CASSFSNQGLFF.

The chain employs TRBV5-8 and TRBJ2-3; D may be TRBD1 (5 bases). Trimming took off 1 base at V and 2 bases at J, with 23 bases between the two ends. From germline, CDR1 is SGHTS and CDR2 YDEGEE. CDR3 length equals 19 residues. The CDR3 region is CASSLLLLTAEWVTDTQYF. The CDR3 DNA reads TGTGCCAGCAGCTTGCTCCTCCTGACAGCCGAGTGGGTCACAGATACGCAGTATTTT.

The V call is TRBV30, the J call TRBJ1-1, with unresolved D. Between the trimmed V and J ends, which lost 6 bases and 1 base, there was a span of 12 bases. CDR3 length equals 13 residues. Germline lookup yields CDR1 GTSNPN and CDR2 SVGIG (reference sequence). The CDR3 loop reads CACSPFGNTEAFF. The CDR3 DNA is TGTGCCTGCTCACCCTTCGGGAACACTGAAGCTTTCTTT.

A remark on this clone: An end of the junction differs from the germline gene, which may be a read error. This chain links TRBV6-5 with TRBJ2-1, with TRBD1 identical over 8 bases. CDR1 is MNHEY and CDR2 is SVGAGI in the germline V gene. This CDR3 is built from 12 residues. The CDR3 loop is CASSYHQGAPVF. Here the CDR3 DNA reads TGTGCCAGCAGTTATCATCAGGGGGCCCCCGTCTTC.

The gene calls are TRBV9 and TRBJ2-5; TRBD1 agrees at 8 bases. The germline V gene encodes CDR1 SGDLS and CDR2 YYNGEE. The CDR3 contains 16 residues. Trimming at V came to 0 bases and at J to 4 bases, leaving 8 bases not matched to a gene. The CDR3 is CASSVASGTGGETQYF. As DNA, the CDR3 is TGTGCCAGCAGCGTAGCGTCGGGGACAGGAGGAGAGACCCAGTACTTC.

The V call is TRBV19, the J call TRBJ1-2, with 7 bases fitting TRBD1. The CDR3 totals 13 residues. V trimming: 7 bases; J trimming: 6 bases; junction bases outside the gene matches: 8. Looked up from germline, CDR1 is LNHDA and CDR2 is SQIVND (reference sequence). The DNA of the CDR3 is TGTGCCAGTAACCCTAGGGACAGTCATGGCTACACCTTC. This sequence encodes CASNPRDSHGYTF.

The chain recombines TRBV6-6 with TRBJ1-5, with D perhaps matching TRBD1 (6 bases). The CDR3 is 12 residues long. Germline assignment: CDR1 MNHNY and CDR2 SVGAGI (reference sequence). Deletions cut 6 bases from V and 4 bases from J, with 7 bases between. The CDR3 bases are TGTGCCAGCAGGACAGGTAATCAGCCCCAGCATTTT. Its translation: CASRTGNQPQHF.

The rearrangement links TRBV5-1 to TRBJ1-5; 7 nucleotides agree with TRBD1. CDR3 length: 14 residues. Per the germline V gene, CDR1 is SGHRS and CDR2 is YFSETQ. V was pared by 4 bases and J by 6 bases, with 7 bases of the junction left unmatched. The chain's CDR3 is CASSERQGGQPQHF. For the CDR3, the DNA is TGCGCCAGCAGCGAAAGACAGGGCGGTCAGCCCCAGCATTTT.

The V gene is TRBV28, the J gene TRBJ1-2; maybe TRBD1 (6 bases). The CDR3 runs to 15 residues. The V and J ends lost 5 bases and 1 base respectively, with 14 bases between them. CDR1 MDHEN and CDR2 SYDVKM come from the germline V gene. The CDR3 DNA is TGTGCCAGCAGTCCGCGGGGGGCGGGTAACTATGGCTACACCTTC. Encoded protein: CASSPRGAGNYGYTF.

V usage is TRBV29-1 and J usage is TRBJ2-1, with TRBD2 identical over 9 bases. The CDR3 extends over 16 amino acids. The germline V gene has CDR1 SQVTM and CDR2 ANQGSEA. J lost 3 bases, V lost 6 bases, and 12 bases had no gene match. The CDR3 sequence: CSVGLAFTSLYNEQFF. The CDR3 DNA is TGCAGCGTCGGACTAGCGTTCACATCTCTCTACAATGAGCAGTTCTTC.

This clone was seen a few times. The chain is built from TRBV6-5 and TRBJ1-2, with TRBD1 matching over 8 bases. Germline assignment: CDR1 MNHEY and CDR2 SVGAGI. The trim removed 7 bases at V and 3 bases at J, leaving 7 bases unmatched. This CDR3 has 14 amino acids. Here the CDR3 DNA reads TGTGCCAGCACCCGGACAGGGATGGACTATGGCTACACCTTC. Translating gives CASTRTGMDYGYTF.

V gene TRBV6-5 combines with J gene TRBJ1-1; D is unresolved. This CDR3 has 14 amino acids. Germline V gives CDR1 MNHEY, CDR2 SVGAGI. V was clipped by 7 bases and J by 1 base, with 13 bases between them. The CDR3 coding sequence is TGTGCCAGCATATCCGCGGCGGGGAACACTGAAGCTTTCTTT. It encodes CASISAAGNTEAFF.

The chain is built from TRBV14 and TRBJ1-6; the D gene is possibly TRBD1 (6 bases). This CDR3 region has 14 residues. V lost 2 bases, J lost 10 bases, and 12 bases lay in between. From germline, CDR1 is SGHDN and CDR2 FVKESK. CDR3 DNA sequence: TGTGCCAGCAGCCAACCGGGGGGCTGGTCACCCCTCCACTTT. It yields the protein CASSQPGGWSPLHF.

The genes are TRBV5-5 and TRBJ2-2; tentatively, D is TRBD2 (6 bases). The ends were cut back, 7 bases at V and 1 base at J, with 11 bases in the middle. Germline values: CDR1 SGHKS, CDR2 YYEKEE (reference sequence). The CDR3 length is 14 residues. The CDR3 here is CASQFGGNTGELFF. In DNA, the CDR3 is TGTGCCAGCCAGTTCGGGGGGAACACCGGGGAGCTGTTTTTT.

The V gene is TRBV7-2, the J gene TRBJ1-6; 7 bases line up with TRBD1. Germline CDR1 is SGHTA and CDR2 is FQGNSA. The CDR3 covers 18 residues. Losses at the gene ends were 5 bases for V and 7 bases for J; bases not matched to a gene: 17. CDR3 sequence (DNA): TGTGCCAGCAGCCTAACCTCGGCTGGGCCAGGGGGAAATTCACCCCTCCACTTT. Amino acids: CASSLTSAGPGGNSPLHF.

This clone showed up just a few times. The chain couples TRBV7-9 to TRBJ1-1; D is unclear. Trimming took off 4 bases at V and 6 bases at J, with 18 bases between the two ends. This CDR3 comprises 15 residues. Germline CDR1 SEHNR, CDR2 FQNEAQ (reference sequence). In DNA form, the CDR3 reads TGTGCCAGCAGCTACGCAGGTTGGGCACACGCTGAAGCTTTCTTT. Its translation is CASSYAGWAHAEAFF. The variable domain in full, with the rest retrieved from reference TRBV7-9 and TRBJ1-1, is DTGVSQNPRHKITKRGQNVTFRCDPISEHNRLYWYRQTLGQGPEFLTYFQNEAQLEKSRLLSDRFSAERPKGSFSTLEIQRTEQGDSAMYLCASSYAGWAHAEAFFGQGTRLTVV.

This chain connects TRBV12-3 or TRBV12-4 to TRBJ2-1, with D uncertain. V was cut by 6 bases and J by 6 bases, with 12 bases left in between. The CDR3 consists of 13 residues. The CDR3 spells CASSPVAINEQFF. CDR3 DNA sequence: TGTGCCAGCAGCCCAGTGGCAATCAATGAGCAGTTCTTC.

This chain connects TRBV10-3 to TRBJ2-1, with a weak D call TRBD1 (6 bases). This CDR3 spans 15 amino acids. V lost 3 bases and J 6 bases, leaving 15 bases between the germline ends. The germline V gene encodes CDR1 ENHRY and CDR2 SYGVKD. CDR3 nucleotides: TGTGCCATCAGTGACCGCGACAGGAGTTCCAATGAGCAGTTCTTC. Translating gives CAISDRDRSSNEQFF.

This clone was found a few times. The chain uses TRBV27 and TRBJ1-1, with D perhaps TRBD1 (5 bases). The CDR3 length is 16 residues. V shed 0 bases and J shed 1 base, with 12 bases lying between them. Germline CDR1 reads MNHEY; CDR2 reads SMNVEV (reference sequence). Here the CDR3 DNA reads TGTGCCAGCAGTTTATCCCAGGGTTCAGGGAACACTGAAGCTTTCTTT. It is translated as CASSLSQGSGNTEAFF.

The chain links TRBV5-4 to TRBJ2-5; no firm D call. Per the germline V gene, CDR1 is SGHNT and CDR2 is YYREEE (reference sequence). The CDR3 covers 13 residues. V was trimmed by 0 bases and J by 4 bases, leaving 7 bases between them. This chain's CDR3 is CASSLGQRETQYF. Here the CDR3 DNA reads TGTGCCAGCAGCTTGGGCCAGCGAGAGACCCAGTACTTC.